Listed below are T cell receptor beta chains from one sample, sequenced in a study of shared clonotypes between healthy human individuals. Profiled with immunoSEQ multiplex PCR; TCRdb holds only in-frame clones, not every one. This sample has about 820,000 clones; around 92% occur once, and the top ten carry 24%. Material: naive CD8+ T cells sorted from blood. The receptors shown here come from a man aged 25-45 years in good health. CDR3s include the opening cysteine and the closing phenylalanine or tryptophan. A D gene is named only where the DNA matches it firmly. Size tells how often a clone was seen (once, few, many) or the class of an expanded clone, and some rows leave it out.

-	TRBV6-1	few	TRBJ1-1	CASRRQGRNTEAFF	TGTGCCAGCAGGAGGCAGGGCCGGAACACTGAAGCTTTCTTT
TRBD1	TRBV5-4	-	TRBJ2-7	CASSGGAGGAEQYF	TGTGCCAGCAGCGGCGGGGCAGGGGGCGCCGAGCAGTACTTC
TRBD1	TRBV7-8	-	TRBJ2-5	CASSLGQVETQYF	TGTGCCAGCAGCCTCGGACAGGTGGAGACCCAGTACTTC
TRBD1	TRBV5-3	once	TRBJ2-3	CARSLHTLGQGATDTQYF	TGTGCCAGAAGCTTGCATACTTTGGGACAGGGGGCCACAGATACGCAGTATTTT
TRBD1	TRBV18	-	TRBJ2-7	CASSGQGDYEQYF	TGTGCCAGCTCAGGACAGGGCGATTACGAGCAGTACTTC
TRBD2	TRBV15	once	TRBJ2-1	CATSSPSGIYNEQFF	TGTGCCACCAGCAGCCCTAGCGGGATTTACAATGAGCAGTTCTTC
TRBD1	TRBV7-9	few	TRBJ2-7	CASSPIGDRGRDEQYF	TGTGCCAGCAGCCCCATCGGTGACAGGGGGCGCGACGAGCAGTACTTC
-	TRBV28	-	TRBJ2-7	CASSQSYEQYF	TGTGCCAGCAGTCAAAGCTACGAGCAGTACTTC
-	TRBV15	-	TRBJ1-1	CATSSITLNTEAFF	TGTGCCACCAGCAGTATTACCCTGAACACTGAAGCTTTCTTT
TRBD2	TRBV11-2	-	TRBJ2-1	CASSFRAGVYNEQFF	TGTGCCAGCAGCTTCAGAGCGGGAGTTTACAATGAGCAGTTCTTC
-	TRBV2	-	TRBJ1-1	CASPLQGQSKNTEAFF	TGTGCCAGCCCGTTACAGGGTCAGAGTAAGAACACTGAAGCTTTCTTT
-	TRBV7-8	-	TRBJ1-1	CASSALQGMNTEAFF	TGTGCCAGCAGCGCACTGCAGGGGATGAACACTGAAGCTTTCTTT
TRBD2	TRBV6-6	-	TRBJ2-1	CASTHGGVNEQFF	TGTGCCAGTACTCATGGGGGGGTCAATGAGCAGTTCTTC
-	TRBV13	once	TRBJ2-7	CASSGRQFLSYEQYF	TGTGCCAGCTCCGGTAGACAGTTCCTCTCCTACGAGCAGTACTTC
TRBD2	TRBV29-1	-	TRBJ2-7	CSVYPGLAGSYEQYF	TGCAGCGTATATCCGGGACTAGCGGGGTCCTACGAGCAGTACTTC
TRBD2	TRBV29-1	-	TRBJ2-7	CSVERVGGTSYEQYF	TGCAGCGTTGAACGGGTGGGAGGGACCTCCTACGAGCAGTACTTC
TRBD1	TRBV4-1	-	TRBJ1-2	CASSQFAGGRTYGYTF	TGCGCCAGCAGCCAATTTGCAGGGGGTCGGACCTATGGCTACACCTTC
TRBD2	TRBV13	-	TRBJ2-1	CASSLPAAGEVSGQFF	TGTGCCAGCAGCCTCCCGGCGGCGGGAGAGGTGTCAGGGCAGTTCTTC
-	TRBV5-1	-	TRBJ2-3	CASSPTLGTDTQYF	TGCGCCAGCAGCCCGACATTAGGGACAGATACGCAGTATTTT
-	TRBV6-5	-	TRBJ1-5	CASRLRGSNQPQHF	TGTGCCAGCAGACTCAGGGGTAGCAATCAGCCCCAGCATTTT
-	TRBV6-5	-	TRBJ2-2	CASSKITGAGELFF	TGTGCCAGCAGCAAAATTACAGGTGCCGGGGAGCTGTTTTTT
TRBD2	TRBV27	-	TRBJ2-1	CATSSGLTYNEQFF	TGTGCCACCTCTAGCGGGCTCACCTACAATGAGCAGTTCTTC
TRBD1	TRBV7-9	-	TRBJ2-7	CASSPDRRDSYEQYF	TGTGCCAGCAGCCCGGACAGGAGAGACTCCTACGAGCAGTACTTC
-	TRBV27	-	TRBJ2-1	CASSHDRGEQFF	TGTGCCAGCAGTCATGACAGAGGTGAGCAGTTCTTC
-	TRBV11-3	-	TRBJ2-1	CASSLSTLNNEQFF	TGTGCCAGCAGCTTATCTACACTAAACAATGAGCAGTTCTTC
TRBD1	TRBV5-1	-	TRBJ1-2	CASSPPAGTGNYGYTF	TGCGCCAGCAGCCCCCCTGCCGGGACAGGGAACTATGGCTACACCTTC
TRBD1	TRBV27	-	TRBJ2-7	CASRNRGHEQYF	TGTGCCAGCAGGAACAGGGGCCACGAGCAGTACTTC
-	TRBV5-4	-	TRBJ2-3	CASSQTPARTQYF	TGTGCCAGCAGCCAAACCCCCGCCCGTACGCAGTATTTT
TRBD2	TRBV4-1	-	TRBJ2-3	CASSQEVAGGDTQYF	TGCGCCAGCAGCCAAGAGGTAGCGGGAGGTGATACGCAGTATTTT
-	TRBV13	-	TRBJ2-5	CASSFAEETQYF	TGTGCCAGCAGCTTCGCAGAAGAGACCCAGTACTTC
-	TRBV27	once	TRBJ2-7	CASSGGAYEQYF	TGTGCCAGTTCAGGGGGGGCCTACGAGCAGTACTTC
TRBD1	TRBV6-1	-	TRBJ2-3	CASRDRGIDTQYF	TGTGCCAGCAGGGACAGGGGTATAGATACGCAGTATTTT
TRBD1	TRBV7-8	-	TRBJ2-1	CASSFPGDRMYNEQFF	TGTGCCAGCAGCTTCCCGGGGGACAGGATGTACAATGAGCAGTTCTTC
-	TRBV27	-	TRBJ2-1	CASSRASHFDEQFF	TGTGCCAGCAGTAGGGCTAGCCATTTCGATGAGCAGTTCTTC
TRBD2	TRBV27	-	TRBJ2-1	CASSLRASGSFWDEQFF	TGTGCCAGCAGTTTAAGGGCTAGCGGGAGTTTTTGGGATGAGCAGTTCTTC
-	TRBV10-1	-	TRBJ2-3	CASSESATRTDTQYF	TGCGCCAGCAGTGAGTCCGCGACCCGCACAGATACGCAGTATTTT
-	TRBV19	-	TRBJ1-2	CASSRPGQGGTYRYTF	TGTGCCAGTAGCCGACCGGGGCAGGGTGGGACCTATCGGTACACCTTC
TRBD1	TRBV28	-	TRBJ2-1	CASNPQGPPEQFF	TGTGCCAGCAACCCACAGGGGCCCCCTGAGCAGTTCTTC
TRBD1	TRBV4-1	-	TRBJ1-4	CASSHRDRVGLNEKLFF	TGCGCCAGCAGCCACCGGGACAGGGTGGGCCTTAATGAAAAACTGTTTTTT
-	TRBV7-3	-	TRBJ1-1	CASSLNVRSDTEAFF	TGTGCCAGCAGCTTAAATGTGCGGTCGGACACTGAAGCTTTCTTT
-	TRBV27	once	TRBJ1-5	CASRMGQDNQPQHF	TGTGCCAGCCGGATGGGGCAGGATAATCAGCCCCAGCATTTT
TRBD2	TRBV9	-	TRBJ2-1	CASSAPTGREGMNEQFF	TGTGCCAGCAGCGCCCCTACGGGGCGGGAGGGTATGAATGAGCAGTTCTTC
-	TRBV7-9	-	TRBJ2-7	CASSLSGYEQYF	TGTGCCAGCAGCCTTAGCGGCTACGAGCAGTACTTC
-	TRBV27	-	TRBJ1-1	CASSLLGSNTEAFF	TGTGCCAGCAGTTTGTTGGGCAGCAACACTGAAGCTTTCTTT